The 19 T cell receptor beta chains below all came from one sample that was sequenced in a study of CD8 T cells in ankylosing spondylitis (dated by TCRdb to about 2017). These receptors' antigens are unknown. Libraries were built with 5' RACE. TCRdb shows the sequencer as Illumina HiSeq 2500. TCRdb reprocessing: public reads trimmed at Q25 with fastp, clones called with MiXCR, in-frame beta chains kept. Rows merge per CDR3 protein into single entries with the most common DNA and genes. The sample table shows almost 400,000 distinct CDR3 sequences, and about a fifth are seen once. The ten largest clones capture about 17% of the sample. What the work shows at the level of the full study, not this receptor alone: Blood from ankylosing spondylitis patients appeared to be characterized by a TCR beta motif made up of under ten highly homologous amino acid variants.

Sequenced material: blood, either unsorted or a sorted T cell fraction (not recorded which). The source is a male donor with ankylosing spondylitis.

This clonotype has only one observation. The J gene is TRBJ2-2, the V gene TRBV6-1; D is unresolved. This CDR3 has 15 amino acids. The germline CDR1 and CDR2 sequences are MNHNS and SASEGT. Trimming stripped 8 bases from V and 7 bases from J, with 20 bases between. CDR3 nucleotides: TGTGCCAGCGGAATTGGTCCTCGGGTTCACGGGGAGCTGTTTTTT. Translated, it gives CASGIGPRVHGELFF.

The rearrangement uses TRBV11-2 and TRBJ2-2; unclear D gene. The CDR3 has 14 residues. CDR1 is SGHAT, CDR2 FQNNGV, per germline. The V gene lost 0 bases and the J gene lost 7 bases, with 9 bases spanning the gap. DNA for the CDR3: TGTGCCAGCAGCTTAGATAGGTTCCGCGGGGAGCTGTTTTTT. This gives the protein CASSLDRFRGELFF.

V usage is TRBV24-1 and J usage is TRBJ2-1; 8 nucleotides align to TRBD2. V shed 3 bases and J 0 bases; nucleotides not matched to a gene: 9. Germline V gene sequence: CDR1 KGHDR, CDR2 SFDVKD. The CDR3 extends over 18 amino acids. As DNA, the CDR3 is TGTGCCACCAGTGATCCCAGGACTAGCCACTTCTCCTACAATGAGCAGTTCTTC. Encoded protein: CATSDPRTSHFSYNEQFF.

This chain joins TRBV12-3 or TRBV12-4 and TRBJ1-5; 8 bases match TRBD1. The CDR3 contains 14 residues. The junction had 9 bases not matched to a gene; V was cut back by 6 bases and J by 8 bases. The CDR3 DNA reads as TGTGCCAGCAGCCTAACGACAGGGGATAAGCCCCAGCATTTT. This translates into CASSLTTGDKPQHF.

V is TRBV4-1 and J is TRBJ2-5, with TRBD2 identical over 11 bases. CDR3 length: 16 amino acids. The V segment lost 3 bases and the J segment 7 bases; nucleotides outside the gene matches: 10. Germline loops: CDR1 MGHRA, CDR2 YSYEKL. The CDR3 loop is CASSQSTSGMGGTQYF. DNA of the CDR3: TGCGCCAGCAGCCAGTCGACTAGCGGGATGGGAGGGACCCAGTACTTC.

This clonotype showed up just a few times. This chain links TRBV3-1 with TRBJ2-1, with D possibly TRBD2 on 5 matching bases. The germline V gene encodes CDR1 LGHDT and CDR2 YNNKEL (reference sequence). The V and J ends lost 3 bases and 6 bases respectively, with 9 bases between them. The CDR3 totals 13 residues. The CDR3 nucleotides are TGTGCCAGCAGCCATCTAGCTAGCAATGAGCAGTTCTTC. This gives the protein CASSHLASNEQFF.

This clonotype has just a few counts. The rearrangement links TRBV24-1 to TRBJ2-6; no clear D. With 2 bases removed from V and 0 bases from J, the gap between germline ends came to 7 bases. Germline CDR1 reads KGHDR; CDR2 reads SFDVKD. CDR3 length equals 16 residues. This chain's CDR3 is CATSDSRPSGANVLTF. The CDR3 region has the DNA TGTGCCACCAGTGATTCCAGACCCTCTGGGGCCAACGTCCTGACTTTC.

A few counts support this clonotype. The J gene is TRBJ2-1, the V gene TRBV6-5; tentative D call: TRBD2 (5 bases). The length of the CDR3 is 11 residues. Looked up from germline, CDR1 is MNHEY and CDR2 is SVGAGI. The CDR3 region has the DNA TGTGCATGTAGCGTGAACAATGAGCAGTTCTTC. Encoded protein: CACSVNNEQFF.

This clonotype has a handful of counts. The chain joins TRBV29-1 to TRBJ2-7; perhaps TRBD2 as D (6 bases). Between the trimmed V and J ends, which lost 7 bases and 0 bases, there was a span of 16 bases. The V gene's germline CDR1 is SQVTM and CDR2 ANQGSEA. The CDR3 consists of 14 residues. CDR3 in amino acids: CSARRDSSSYEQYF. The CDR3 DNA sequence: TGCAGCGCTAGGCGGGACTCCAGCTCCTACGAGCAGTACTTC.

The chain recombines TRBV6-1 with TRBJ2-5; tentative D call: TRBD2 (6 bases). This CDR3 region has 13 residues. From germline, CDR1 is MNHNS and CDR2 SASEGT. Between the trimmed V and J ends, which lost 6 bases and 5 bases, there was a span of 13 bases. The CDR3 sequence is CASRLPGLETQYF. The CDR3 region has the DNA TGTGCCAGCAGACTGCCGGGACTGGAGACCCAGTACTTC.

A remark on this clonotype: The conserved final phenylalanine or tryptophan is absent from the CDR3, which likely points to a read error. No DNA is shown, since the ends of the CDR3 on it are uncertain; the CDR3 is the one TCRdb lists. V usage is TRBV12-5 and J usage is TRBJ2-1. Both ends counted, the CDR3 spans 8 residues. Germline V gene data show CDR1 as LGHNT and CDR2 as FRNRAP. CDR3 sequence reads: CASGPENL.

The chain recombines TRBV6-5 with TRBJ1-1, with D perhaps matching TRBD1 (6 bases). The germline V gene encodes CDR1 MNHEY and CDR2 SVGAGI. The CDR3 extends over 15 amino acids. V dropped 1 base and J dropped 4 bases, with 13 bases sitting between them. The CDR3 region is CASSYLQGGSTEAFF. The CDR3 DNA sequence: TGTGCCAGCAGTTACTTACAGGGTGGTAGCACTGAAGCTTTCTTT.

There are many counts of this clonotype. The chain has TRBV29-1 and TRBJ2-1; 8 bases are a match to TRBD2. The germline gives CDR1 SQVTM, CDR2 ANQGSEA. This CDR3 is 15 amino acids long. With V trimmed by 3 bases and J by 8 bases, 12 bases remained unmatched. The CDR3 sequence is CSVDRESGRRHEQFF. The CDR3, as DNA: TGCAGCGTTGACCGGGAAAGCGGGAGACGGCATGAGCAGTTCTTC.

The CDR3 spells CAPWVVSYEQYF. The CDR3 nucleotides are TGTGCACCCTGGGTAGTTTCCTACGAGCAGTACTTC. This chain joins TRBV7-3 and TRBJ2-7, with D unresolved. Germline V lookup: CDR1 SGHTA, CDR2 FQGTGA. The CDR3 loop spans 12 amino acids.

The chain joins TRBV5-1 to TRBJ1-1; the match to TRBD1 covers 7 bases. Looked up from germline, CDR1 is SGHRS and CDR2 is YFSETQ. The CDR3 extends over 14 amino acids. V was pared by 2 bases and J by 5 bases, with 6 bases of the junction left unmatched. The CDR3 protein is CASSFSGTETEAFF. CDR3 coding DNA: TGCGCCAGCAGCTTTTCCGGGACAGAAACTGAAGCTTTCTTT.

The chain couples TRBV29-1 to TRBJ1-2; D is perhaps TRBD1 (5 bases). Deletions cut 0 bases from V and 3 bases from J, with 14 bases between. CDR3 length equals 15 residues. The germline V gene has CDR1 SQVTM and CDR2 ANQGSEA. The CDR3 region has the DNA TGCAGCGTTGAAGATCTTCTTGGGGGGTACTATGGCTACACCTTC. It translates to CSVEDLLGGYYGYTF.

The rearrangement joins TRBV5-5 to TRBJ1-3, with D possibly matching TRBD1 (6 bases). CDR1 is SGHKS, CDR2 YYEKEE, per germline (reference sequence). The ends were cut back, 0 bases at V and 0 bases at J, with 16 bases in the middle. The CDR3 consists of 18 residues. CDR3 region: CASSLASGTYYSGNTIYF. The CDR3 nucleotides read TGTGCCAGCAGCTTGGCCTCGGGGACATACTACTCTGGAAACACCATATATTTT. The whole variable domain, remainder taken from reference TRBV5-5 and TRBJ1-3, is DAGVTQSPTHLIKTRGQQVTLRCSPISGHKSVSWYQQVLGQGPQFIFQYYEKEERGRGNFPDRFSARQFPNYSSELNVNALLLGDSALYLCASSLASGTYYSGNTIYFGEGSWLTVV.

This clonotype was seen only a few times. CDR3 coding DNA: TGTGCCAGCAGCGCCGGGGGACAGGGGTTATACGAGCAGTACTTC. Residues: CASSAGGQGLYEQYF. The chain is built from TRBV12-3 or TRBV12-4 and TRBJ2-7; 10 bases fit TRBD1. The CDR3 has 15 amino acids. Unmatched junction bases numbered 9, after V lost 6 bases and J lost 4 bases.

There are many counts of this clonotype. This chain links TRBV12-3 or TRBV12-4 with TRBJ2-3; the D gene could be TRBD1 or TRBD2 (5 bases each). Trimming stripped 4 bases from V and 5 bases from J, with 16 bases between. This CDR3 comprises 15 residues. The CDR3 reads CASSSGTPPGDTQYF. The CDR3 region has the DNA TGTGCCAGCAGTTCCGGGACCCCTCCCGGAGATACGCAGTATTTT.